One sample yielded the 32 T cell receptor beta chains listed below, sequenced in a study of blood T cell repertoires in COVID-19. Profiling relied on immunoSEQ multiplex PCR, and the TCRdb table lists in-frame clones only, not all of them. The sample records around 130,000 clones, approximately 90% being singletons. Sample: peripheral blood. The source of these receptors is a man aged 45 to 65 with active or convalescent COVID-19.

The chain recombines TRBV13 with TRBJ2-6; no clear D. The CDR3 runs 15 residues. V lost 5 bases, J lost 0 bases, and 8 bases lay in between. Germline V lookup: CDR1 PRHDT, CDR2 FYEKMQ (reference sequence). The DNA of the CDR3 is TGTGCCAGCAGCCCCCCCAACTCTGGGGCCAACGTCCTGACTTTC. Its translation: CASSPPNSGANVLTF.

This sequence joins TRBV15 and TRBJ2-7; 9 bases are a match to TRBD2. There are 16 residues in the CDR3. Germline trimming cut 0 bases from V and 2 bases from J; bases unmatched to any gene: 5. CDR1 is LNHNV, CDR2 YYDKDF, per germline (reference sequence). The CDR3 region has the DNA TGTGCCACCAGCAGAGACCCGGGACTAGCCCCCTACGAGCAGTACTTC. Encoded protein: CATSRDPGLAPYEQYF.

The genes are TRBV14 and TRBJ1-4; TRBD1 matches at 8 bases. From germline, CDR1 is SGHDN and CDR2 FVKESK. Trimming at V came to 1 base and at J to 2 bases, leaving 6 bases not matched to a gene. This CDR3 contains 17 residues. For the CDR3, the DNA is TGTGCCAGCAGCCAAGCCGGACAGGGTGGTACTAATGAAAAACTGTTTTTT. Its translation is CASSQAGQGGTNEKLFF. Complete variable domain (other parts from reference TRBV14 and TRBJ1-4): EAGVTQFPSHSVIEKGQTVTLRCDPISGHDNLYWYRRVMGKEIKFLLHFVKESKQDESGMPNNRFLAERTGGTYSTLKVQPAELEDSGVYFCASSQAGQGGTNEKLFFGSGTQLSVL.

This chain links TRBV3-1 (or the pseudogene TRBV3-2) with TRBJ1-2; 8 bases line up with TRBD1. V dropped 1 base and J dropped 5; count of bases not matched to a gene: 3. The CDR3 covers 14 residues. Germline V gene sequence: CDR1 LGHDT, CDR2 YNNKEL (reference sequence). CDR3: CASSQADRAYGYTF. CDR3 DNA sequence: TGTGCCAGCAGCCAAGCGGACAGGGCATATGGCTACACCTTC.

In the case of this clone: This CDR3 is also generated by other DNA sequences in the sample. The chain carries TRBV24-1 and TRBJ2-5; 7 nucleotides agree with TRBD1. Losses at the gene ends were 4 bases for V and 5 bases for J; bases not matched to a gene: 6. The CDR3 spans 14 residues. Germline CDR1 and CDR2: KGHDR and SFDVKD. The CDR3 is CATSDPRGHETQYF. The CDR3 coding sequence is TGTGCCACCAGTGACCCTAGGGGGCACGAGACCCAGTACTTC.

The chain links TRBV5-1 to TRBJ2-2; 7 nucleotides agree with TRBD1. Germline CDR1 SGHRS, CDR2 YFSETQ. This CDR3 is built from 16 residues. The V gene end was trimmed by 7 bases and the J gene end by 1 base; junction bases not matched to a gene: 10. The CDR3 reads CASAPGTELNTGELFF. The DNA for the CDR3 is TGCGCCAGCGCCCCGGGGACAGAGCTGAACACCGGGGAGCTGTTTTTT.

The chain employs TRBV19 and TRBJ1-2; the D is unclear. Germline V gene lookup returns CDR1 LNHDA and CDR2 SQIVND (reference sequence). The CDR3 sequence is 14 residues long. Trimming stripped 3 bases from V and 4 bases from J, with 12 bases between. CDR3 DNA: TGTGCCAGTAGTATGGTAGAACGGTCCTATGGCTACACCTTC. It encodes CASSMVERSYGYTF. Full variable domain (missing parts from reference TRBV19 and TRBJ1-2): DGGITQSPKYLFRKEGQNVTLSCEQNLNHDAMYWYRQDPGQGLRLIYYSQIVNDFQKGDIAEGYSVSREKKESFPLTVTSAQKNPTAFYLCASSMVERSYGYTFGSGTRLTVV.

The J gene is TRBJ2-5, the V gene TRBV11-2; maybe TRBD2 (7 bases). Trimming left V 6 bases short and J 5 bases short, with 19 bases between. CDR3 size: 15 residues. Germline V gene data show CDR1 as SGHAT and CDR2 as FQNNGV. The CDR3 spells CASSEGGGVRETQYF. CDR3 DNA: TGTGCCAGCAGTGAAGGAGGGGGGGTTAGGGAGACCCAGTACTTC.

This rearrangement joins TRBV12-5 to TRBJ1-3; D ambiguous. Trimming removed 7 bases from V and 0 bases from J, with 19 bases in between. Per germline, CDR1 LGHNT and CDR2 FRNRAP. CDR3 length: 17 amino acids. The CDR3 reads CASALDFGEGSGNTIYF. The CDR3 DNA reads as TGTGCTAGTGCGCTGGACTTTGGAGAGGGCTCTGGAAACACCATATATTTT.

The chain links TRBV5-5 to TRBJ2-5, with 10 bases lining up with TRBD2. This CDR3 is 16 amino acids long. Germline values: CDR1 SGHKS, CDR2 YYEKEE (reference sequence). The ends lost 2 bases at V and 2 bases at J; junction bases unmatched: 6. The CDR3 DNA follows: TGTGCCAGCAGCTTCCAACTAGCGGGGCTACAAGAGACCCAGTACTTC. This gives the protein CASSFQLAGLQETQYF.

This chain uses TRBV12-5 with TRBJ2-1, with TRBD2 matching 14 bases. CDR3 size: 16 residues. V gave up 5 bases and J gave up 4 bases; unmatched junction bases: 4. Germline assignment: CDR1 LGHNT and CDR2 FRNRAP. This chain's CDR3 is CASGTGTSGGYNEQFF. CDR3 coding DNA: TGTGCTAGTGGTACCGGGACTAGCGGGGGATACAATGAGCAGTTCTTC.

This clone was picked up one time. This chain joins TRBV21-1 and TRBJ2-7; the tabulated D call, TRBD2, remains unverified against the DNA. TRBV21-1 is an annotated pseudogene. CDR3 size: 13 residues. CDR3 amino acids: CASSNIPRYEQYF. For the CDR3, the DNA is TGTGCCAGCAGCAATATCCCTCGCTACGAGCAGTACTTC.

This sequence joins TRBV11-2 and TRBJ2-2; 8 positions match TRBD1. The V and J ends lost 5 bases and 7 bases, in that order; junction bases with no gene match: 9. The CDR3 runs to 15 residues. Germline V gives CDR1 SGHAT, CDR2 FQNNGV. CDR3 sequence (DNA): TGTGCCAGCAGCCCCCGGACAGGGTCTTTCGGGGAGCTGTTTTTT. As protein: CASSPRTGSFGELFF.

CDR3 protein: CASSLDFSEQYF. CDR3 coding DNA: TGTGCCAGCAGCTTAGATTTCTCCGAGCAGTACTTC. This chain links TRBV11-3 with TRBJ2-7; D call uncertain. Trimming removed 0 bases from V and 6 bases from J, with 6 bases in between. Germline V CDR1 and CDR2: SGHNT, YENEEA. The CDR3 covers 12 residues.

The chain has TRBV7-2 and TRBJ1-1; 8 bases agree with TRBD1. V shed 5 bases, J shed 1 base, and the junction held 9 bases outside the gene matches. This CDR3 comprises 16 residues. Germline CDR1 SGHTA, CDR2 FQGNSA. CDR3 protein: CASSPRQGWGNTEAFF. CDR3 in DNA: TGTGCCAGCAGCCCCAGACAGGGGTGGGGGAACACTGAAGCTTTCTTT.

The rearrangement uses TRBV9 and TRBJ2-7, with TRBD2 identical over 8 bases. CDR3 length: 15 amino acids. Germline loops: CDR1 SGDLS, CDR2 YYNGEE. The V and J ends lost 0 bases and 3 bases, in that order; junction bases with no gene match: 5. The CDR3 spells CASSVAGGPDYEQYF. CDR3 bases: TGTGCCAGCAGCGTAGCGGGGGGGCCCGACTACGAGCAGTACTTC. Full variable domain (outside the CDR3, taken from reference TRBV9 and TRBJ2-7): DSGVTQTPKHLITATGQRVTLRCSPRSGDLSVYWYQQSLDQGLQFLIQYYNGEERAKGNILERFSAQQFPDLHSELNLSSLELGDSALYFCASSVAGGPDYEQYFGPGTRLTVT.

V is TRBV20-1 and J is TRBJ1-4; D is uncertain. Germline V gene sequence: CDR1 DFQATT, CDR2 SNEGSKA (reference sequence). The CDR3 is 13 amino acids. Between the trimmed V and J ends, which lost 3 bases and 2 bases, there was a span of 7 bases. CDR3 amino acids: CSASYSTNEKLFF. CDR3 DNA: TGCAGTGCTAGTTACAGTACTAATGAAAAACTGTTTTTT.

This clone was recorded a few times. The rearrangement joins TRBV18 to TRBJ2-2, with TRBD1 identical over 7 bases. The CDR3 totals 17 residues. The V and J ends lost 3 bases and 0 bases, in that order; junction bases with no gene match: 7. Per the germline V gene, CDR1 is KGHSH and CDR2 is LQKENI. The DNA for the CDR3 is TGTGCCAGCTCACCCAGACAGGGCCCCTCGAACACCGGGGAGCTGTTTTTT. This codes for CASSPRQGPSNTGELFF.

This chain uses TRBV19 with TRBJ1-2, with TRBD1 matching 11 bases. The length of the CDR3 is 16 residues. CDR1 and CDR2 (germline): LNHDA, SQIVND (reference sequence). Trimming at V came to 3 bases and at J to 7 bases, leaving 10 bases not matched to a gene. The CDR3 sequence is CASSIGTGGEFRGYTF. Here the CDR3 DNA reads TGTGCCAGTAGTATTGGGACAGGGGGGGAGTTTCGTGGCTACACCTTC.

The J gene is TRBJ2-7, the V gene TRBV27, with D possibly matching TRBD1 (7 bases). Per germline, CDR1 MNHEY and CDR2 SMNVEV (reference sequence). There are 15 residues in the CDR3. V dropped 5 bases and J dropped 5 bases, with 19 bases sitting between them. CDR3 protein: CASSAQGLAYDEQYF. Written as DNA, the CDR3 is TGTGCCAGCAGTGCACAGGGGCTAGCGTATGACGAGCAGTACTTC.

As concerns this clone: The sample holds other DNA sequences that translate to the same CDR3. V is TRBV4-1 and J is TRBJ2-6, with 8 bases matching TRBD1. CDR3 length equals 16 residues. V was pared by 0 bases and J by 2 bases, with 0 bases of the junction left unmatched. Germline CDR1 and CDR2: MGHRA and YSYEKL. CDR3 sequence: CASSQEQGAGANVLTF. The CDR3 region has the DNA TGCGCCAGCAGCCAAGAACAGGGGGCTGGGGCCAACGTCCTGACTTTC.

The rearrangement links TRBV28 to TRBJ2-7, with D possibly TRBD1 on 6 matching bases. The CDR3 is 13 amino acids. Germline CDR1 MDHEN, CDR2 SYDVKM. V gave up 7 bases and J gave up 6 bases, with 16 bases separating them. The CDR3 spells CASNTGLFFEQYF. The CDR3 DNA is TGTGCCAGCAACACAGGGCTGTTCTTCGAGCAGTACTTC.

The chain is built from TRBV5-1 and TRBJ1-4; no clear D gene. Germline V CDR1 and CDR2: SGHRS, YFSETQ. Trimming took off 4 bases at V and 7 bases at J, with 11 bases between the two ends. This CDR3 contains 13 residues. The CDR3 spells CASSLERGEKLFF. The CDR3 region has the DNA TGCGCCAGCAGCCTAGAACGGGGTGAAAAACTGTTTTTT.

The CDR3 spells CAITPLWNQPQHF. CDR3 bases: TGTGCCATCACTCCTCTTTGGAATCAGCCCCAGCATTTT. The rearrangement uses TRBV28 and TRBJ1-5; D unclear. This CDR3 contains 13 residues. Per the germline V gene, CDR1 is MDHEN and CDR2 is SYDVKM. Trimming took off 10 bases at V and 4 bases at J, with 14 bases between the two ends.

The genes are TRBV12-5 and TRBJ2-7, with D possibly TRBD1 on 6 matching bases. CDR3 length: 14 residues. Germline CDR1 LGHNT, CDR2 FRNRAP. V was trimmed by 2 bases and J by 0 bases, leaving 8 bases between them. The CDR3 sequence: CASGLTGISYEQYF. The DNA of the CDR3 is TGTGCTAGTGGTTTGACAGGGATCTCCTACGAGCAGTACTTC.

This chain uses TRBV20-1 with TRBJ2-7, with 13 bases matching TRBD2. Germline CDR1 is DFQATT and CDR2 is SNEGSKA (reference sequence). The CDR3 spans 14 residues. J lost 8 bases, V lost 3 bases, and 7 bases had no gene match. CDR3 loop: CSASSGTSGNKQYF. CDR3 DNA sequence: TGCAGTGCTAGTTCCGGGACTAGCGGGAATAAGCAGTACTTC.

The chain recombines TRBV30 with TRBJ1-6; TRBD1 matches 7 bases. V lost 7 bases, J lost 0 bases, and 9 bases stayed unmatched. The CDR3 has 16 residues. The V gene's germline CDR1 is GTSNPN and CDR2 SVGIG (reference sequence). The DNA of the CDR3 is TGTGCCTCCGAGGGGGCGCCTAGCTCCTATAATTCACCCCTCCACTTT. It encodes CASEGAPSSYNSPLHF.

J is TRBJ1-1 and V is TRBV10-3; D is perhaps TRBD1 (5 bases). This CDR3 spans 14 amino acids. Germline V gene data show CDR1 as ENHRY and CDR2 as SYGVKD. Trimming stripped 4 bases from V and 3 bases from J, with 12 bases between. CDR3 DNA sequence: TGTGCCATCAGTGGCGGGGACGGGGACACTGAAGCTTTCTTT. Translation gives CAISGGDGDTEAFF.

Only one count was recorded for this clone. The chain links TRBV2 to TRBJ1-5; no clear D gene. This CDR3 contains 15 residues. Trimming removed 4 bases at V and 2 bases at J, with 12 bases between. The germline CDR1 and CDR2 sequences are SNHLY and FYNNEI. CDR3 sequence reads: CASSVAVNGNQPQHF. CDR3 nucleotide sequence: TGTGCCAGCAGTGTGGCGGTGAACGGCAATCAGCCCCAGCATTTT.

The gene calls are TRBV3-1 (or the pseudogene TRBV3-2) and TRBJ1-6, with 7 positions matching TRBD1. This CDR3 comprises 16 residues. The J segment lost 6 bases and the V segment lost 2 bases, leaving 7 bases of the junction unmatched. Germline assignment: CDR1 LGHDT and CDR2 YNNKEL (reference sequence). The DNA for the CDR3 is TGTGCCAGCAGCCAAAGACAGGGTGGGTTTAATTCACCCCTCCACTTT. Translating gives CASSQRQGGFNSPLHF.

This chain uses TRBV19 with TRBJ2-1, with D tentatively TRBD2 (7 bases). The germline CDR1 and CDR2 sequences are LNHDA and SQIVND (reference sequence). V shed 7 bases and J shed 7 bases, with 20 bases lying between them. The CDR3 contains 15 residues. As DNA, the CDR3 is TGTGCCAGTAATCAAGGGAGGGGGGGAGTTAATGAGCAGTTCTTC. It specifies CASNQGRGGVNEQFF. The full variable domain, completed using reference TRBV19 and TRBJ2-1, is DGGITQSPKYLFRKEGQNVTLSCEQNLNHDAMYWYRQDPGQGLRLIYYSQIVNDFQKGDIAEGYSVSREKKESFPLTVTSAQKNPTAFYLCASNQGRGGVNEQFFGPGTRLTVL.

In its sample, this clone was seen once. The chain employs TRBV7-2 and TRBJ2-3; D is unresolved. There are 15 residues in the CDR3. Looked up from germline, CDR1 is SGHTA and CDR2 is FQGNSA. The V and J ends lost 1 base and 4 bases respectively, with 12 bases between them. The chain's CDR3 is CASSLDGSSADTQYF. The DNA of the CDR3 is TGTGCCAGCAGCTTAGATGGTAGCTCCGCAGATACGCAGTATTTT.